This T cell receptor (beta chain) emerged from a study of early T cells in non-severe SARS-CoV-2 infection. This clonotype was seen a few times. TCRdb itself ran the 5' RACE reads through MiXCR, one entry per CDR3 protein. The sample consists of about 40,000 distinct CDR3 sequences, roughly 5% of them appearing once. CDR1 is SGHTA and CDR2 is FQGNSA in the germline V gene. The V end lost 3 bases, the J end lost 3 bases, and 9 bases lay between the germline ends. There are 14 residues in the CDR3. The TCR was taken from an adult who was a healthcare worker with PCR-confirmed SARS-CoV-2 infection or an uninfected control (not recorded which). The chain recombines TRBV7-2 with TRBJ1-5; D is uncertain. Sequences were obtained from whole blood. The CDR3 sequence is CASSFEGSNQPQHF. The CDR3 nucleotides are TGTGCCAGCAGCTTTGAAGGATCCAATCAGCCCCAGCATTTT.